The 2 T cell receptor beta chains below come from one sample, sequenced in a study of blood T cell repertoires in COVID-19. Generated by immunoSEQ multiplex PCR, the TCRdb table keeps only in-frame clones and is missing some. The sample records over 70,000 clones, 80% to 90% being singletons. The sample consisted of peripheral blood. Receptor source: a man in his sixties with COVID-19, enrolled during active disease.

The CDR3 DNA follows: TGTGCCAGCAGTTCCCCGTCCGGGACAGGGGACAATCAGCCCCAGCATTTT. Amino acids: CASSSPSGTGDNQPQHF. The chain combines TRBV2 with TRBJ1-5, with TRBD1 matching over 10 bases. CDR3 length: 17 residues. The V gene end was trimmed by 5 bases and the J gene end by 3 bases; junction bases not matched to a gene: 10. Germline V lookup: CDR1 SNHLY, CDR2 FYNNEI.

V gene TRBV10-2 combines with J gene TRBJ2-1; 7 bases are a match to TRBD2. The CDR3 sequence is 11 residues long. Germline CDR1 reads WSHSY; CDR2 reads SAAADI. Trimming at V came to 8 bases and at J to 7 bases, leaving 2 bases not matched to a gene. CDR3 bases: TGCGCCAGCGGGAGGGCAAATGAGCAGTTCTTC. Amino acids: CASGRANEQFF.